The present T cell receptor beta chain was sequenced within a study of blood T cell repertoires in COVID-19. Study-wide context: The cDNA or gDNA used as material had been derived from T cells, B-cell-depleted T cells, or PBMCs.

Germline CDR1 is SQVTM and CDR2 is ANQGSEA. This CDR3 region has 13 residues. Trimming cost V 4 bases and J 3 bases, with 10 bases left between them. In the study's own analysis: Reference gene primer amplification in the assay estimated nucleated cell counts. Assay: immunoSEQ multiplex PCR; the TCRdb copy retains only in-frame clones and omits some. V and J calls and clone size come straight from that table; D and trimming were deduced from the DNA. In the table there are about 98,000 clones, roughly nine tenths of which are singletons. The genes are TRBV29-1 and TRBJ2-1; tentative D call: TRBD2 (5 bases). The sequence came from a man aged 50-60 years with acute or convalescent COVID-19. Sequences were obtained from peripheral blood. As DNA, the CDR3 is TGCAGCGTTGTAGAGCGGTTCTACAATGAGCAGTTCTTC. Its translation is CSVVERFYNEQFF.